The 32 T cell receptor beta chains below were found in one sample sequenced in a study of blood T cell repertoires in COVID-19. Measured with immunoSEQ multiplex PCR; TCRdb has only the in-frame clones, and not every one. The repertoire holds about 160,000 clones, with over 75% as singletons. The specimen was peripheral blood. Receptor source: a man aged 55 to 70 with active or convalescent COVID-19.

V is TRBV12-3 or TRBV12-4 and J is TRBJ1-5; D remains unclear. V lost 5 bases to trimming and J lost 9 bases, with 8 bases between them. This CDR3 has 11 amino acids. The CDR3 is CASSQNGPQHF. As DNA, the CDR3 is TGTGCCAGCAGTCAGAATGGGCCCCAGCATTTT.

This clone was observed a handful of times. This chain uses TRBV3-1 (or the pseudogene TRBV3-2) with TRBJ1-1; 7 bases line up with TRBD1. The CDR3 is made up of 14 amino acids. Germline assignment: CDR1 LGHDT and CDR2 YNNKEL (reference sequence). The junction had 0 bases not matched to a gene; V was cut back by 1 base and J by 1 base. Here the CDR3 DNA reads TGTGCCAGCAGCCAAGGGACAGGGAACACTGAAGCTTTCTTT. Amino acid sequence: CASSQGTGNTEAFF.

Worth noting for this clone: This sequence may be a read error, since a much larger clone differs from it by one base. The CDR3 DNA sequence: TGTGCCAGCAGTACGGACAGGGGCGAGCAGTACTTC. Translation gives CASSTDRGEQYF. The chain uses TRBV7-8 and TRBJ2-7, with TRBD1 matching over 9 bases. The CDR3 covers 12 residues. Germline V gene data show CDR1 as SGHVS and CDR2 as FQNEAQ. V trimming: 6 bases; J trimming: 6 bases; junction bases outside the gene matches: 3.

V is TRBV3-1 (or the pseudogene TRBV3-2) and J is TRBJ2-7; D unresolved. V shed 5 bases and J shed 2 bases, with 7 bases lying between them. This CDR3 comprises 12 residues. In germline, CDR1 is LGHDT, CDR2 YNNKEL (reference sequence). CDR3 sequence reads: CASSLATYEQYF. CDR3 in DNA: TGTGCCAGCAGCTTAGCTACCTACGAGCAGTACTTC.

This chain uses TRBV6-1 with TRBJ1-2, with D hard to call. CDR3 length: 16 amino acids. Trimming removed 1 base at V and 5 bases at J, with 17 bases between. Germline values: CDR1 MNHNS, CDR2 SASEGT. CDR3 coding DNA: TGTGCCAGCAGTGAAGAAAACGCGCGACAAACTTATGGCTACACCTTC. Protein product: CASSEENARQTYGYTF.

The rearrangement links TRBV12-3 or TRBV12-4 to TRBJ1-3; D is unresolved. Trimming removed 6 bases at V and 4 bases at J, with 7 bases between. The CDR3 spans 12 residues. CDR3 amino acids: CASSLVGNTIYF. The CDR3 nucleotides are TGTGCCAGCAGCCTAGTGGGAAACACCATATATTTT.

The genes are TRBV2 and TRBJ2-2; D uncertain. The CDR3 has 16 amino acids. CDR1 and CDR2 (germline): SNHLY, FYNNEI. The V end lost 2 bases, the J end lost 0 bases, and 10 bases lay between the germline ends. In nucleotides, the CDR3 is TGTGCCAGCAGTGAACGGGTCGGATCGAACACCGGGGAGCTGTTTTTT. Residues: CASSERVGSNTGELFF.

V is TRBV5-5 and J is TRBJ1-4; TRBD1 aligns across 7 bases. J lost 5 bases, V lost 0 bases, and 1 base had no gene match. Germline CDR1 reads SGHKS; CDR2 reads YYEKEE (reference sequence). The CDR3 runs to 14 residues. In DNA form, the CDR3 reads TGTGCCAGCAGCTTGGGACAGGGAAATGAAAAACTGTTTTTT. Translated: CASSLGQGNEKLFF.

The chain joins TRBV6-5 to TRBJ1-5; 10 bases match TRBD1. V was clipped by 5 bases and J by 6 bases; unmatched bases: 4. This CDR3 contains 14 residues. Germline CDR1 MNHEY, CDR2 SVGAGI. CDR3 amino acids: CASSPGQGIQPQHF. CDR3 in DNA: TGTGCCAGCAGTCCGGGACAGGGGATTCAGCCCCAGCATTTT.

The V gene is TRBV5-1, the J gene TRBJ2-3; D unclear. CDR1 and CDR2 (germline): SGHRS, YFSETQ. CDR3 size: 16 residues. The V and J ends lost 0 bases and 2 bases respectively, with 13 bases between them. The CDR3 sequence is CASSLAYSLFTDTQYF. In DNA, the CDR3 is TGCGCCAGCAGCTTGGCATACTCGCTTTTCACAGATACGCAGTATTTT.

The J gene is TRBJ2-7, the V gene TRBV19, with D possibly matching TRBD2 (6 bases). With 1 base removed from V and 0 bases from J, the gap between germline ends came to 10 bases. The CDR3 is 15 residues long. The germline V gene encodes CDR1 LNHDA and CDR2 SQIVND (reference sequence). The CDR3 here is CASSIGGTSSYEQYF. The CDR3 DNA reads as TGTGCCAGTAGTATAGGCGGGACCAGCTCCTACGAGCAGTACTTC.

This clone occurred once. The chain uses TRBV29-1 and TRBJ1-2; 8 bases are shared with TRBD1. Trimming cost V 7 bases and J 8 bases; bases outside gene matches: 12. The CDR3 has 13 amino acids. The germline V gene has CDR1 SQVTM and CDR2 ANQGSEA. In DNA form, the CDR3 reads TGCAGCGCTGGTAGGGGACAGGCCGCCGGCTACACCTTC. Its protein product is CSAGRGQAAGYTF.

The chain joins TRBV7-2 to TRBJ2-7, with TRBD1 as a possible D gene (6 bases). CDR1 and CDR2 from the germline V gene are SGHTA and FQGNSA. The CDR3 sequence is 16 residues long. V was pared by 1 base and J by 6 bases, with 19 bases between. CDR3 coding DNA: TGTGCCAGCAGCTTAGTCCGAGCAGGGGCAGGTTCCGAGCAGTACTTC. Translating it yields CASSLVRAGAGSEQYF. Together with reference TRBV7-2 and TRBJ2-7, the CDR3 gives the full variable domain: GAGVSQSPSNKVTEKGKDVELRCDPISGHTALYWYRQSLGQGLEFLIYFQGNSAPDKSGLPSDRFSAERTGGSVSTLTIQRTQQEDSAVYLCASSLVRAGAGSEQYFGPGTRLTVT.

This clone was found a few times. V gene TRBV28 combines with J gene TRBJ1-4; no clear D. The CDR3 runs to 14 residues. The germline V gene has CDR1 MDHEN and CDR2 SYDVKM. V was shortened by 5 bases and J by 3 bases, with 10 bases between the two germline ends. The CDR3 reads CASSNREPNEKLFF. The CDR3 bases are TGTGCCAGCAGTAACCGGGAACCTAATGAAAAACTGTTTTTT.

V gene TRBV24-1 combines with J gene TRBJ1-1, with 8 nucleotides matching TRBD1. V trimming: 7 bases; J trimming: 3 bases; junction bases outside the gene matches: 3. This CDR3 has 13 residues. Germline assignment: CDR1 KGHDR and CDR2 SFDVKD. CDR3 in DNA: TGTGCCACCAGCAGGGGGCCGGACACTGAAGCTTTCTTT. It specifies CATSRGPDTEAFF.

This clone was found a few times. The chain uses TRBV9 and TRBJ2-1, with 7 positions matching TRBD1. J was trimmed by 7 bases and V by 0 bases; bases with no gene match: 7. The CDR3 sequence is 15 residues long. Germline assignment: CDR1 SGDLS and CDR2 YYNGEE. The CDR3 region has the DNA TGTGCCAGCAGCGTAGTAGGGGGCCCTTTGAATGAGCAGTTCTTC. This translates into CASSVVGGPLNEQFF.

The V and J genes are TRBV24-1 and TRBJ2-1, with a tentative D call TRBD1 (6 bases). CDR1 KGHDR and CDR2 SFDVKD come from the germline V gene. The germline V and J ends were trimmed by 10 bases and 8 bases, with 23 bases remaining between them. CDR3 length: 15 residues. The CDR3, as DNA: TGTGCCACGGTACTTTGTGGGGGCTGTGATTATGAGCAGTTCTTC. Translated, it gives CATVLCGGCDYEQFF.

This clone was picked up one time. The V and J genes are TRBV5-1 and TRBJ2-2; possible D gene TRBD1, 6 bases. V gave up 6 bases and J gave up 4 bases, with 16 bases separating them. From germline, CDR1 is SGHRS and CDR2 YFSETQ. The CDR3 spans 15 residues. CDR3 in amino acids: CASTRTGPSTGELFF. In DNA, the CDR3 is TGCGCCAGCACCAGAACAGGGCCGAGCACCGGGGAGCTGTTTTTT. Full variable domain (remainder filled in from reference TRBV5-1 and TRBJ2-2): KAGVTQTPRYLIKTRGQQVTLSCSPISGHRSVSWYQQTPGQGLQFLFEYFSETQRNKGNFPGRFSGRQFSNSRSEMNVSTLELGDSALYLCASTRTGPSTGELFFGEGSRLTVL.

This rearrangement joins TRBV9 to TRBJ1-1; possible D gene TRBD1, 6 bases. The germline gives CDR1 SGDLS, CDR2 YYNGEE. The CDR3 runs 16 residues. V was trimmed by 0 bases and J by 1 base, leaving 13 bases between them. Written as DNA, the CDR3 is TGTGCCAGCAGCGTAGGACTAGGGGGGGCGAACACTGAAGCTTTCTTT. Residues: CASSVGLGGANTEAFF.

This chain links TRBV20-1 with TRBJ2-5; 9 nucleotides align to TRBD2. This CDR3 has 15 amino acids. J lost 4 bases, V lost 3 bases, and 9 bases had no gene match. The germline V gene has CDR1 DFQATT and CDR2 SNEGSKA (reference sequence). CDR3: CSASFSSGRRETQYF. CDR3 DNA sequence: TGCAGTGCTAGTTTTTCCAGCGGGAGGAGAGAGACCCAGTACTTC.

The chain is built from TRBV6-1 and TRBJ2-7; D is ambiguous. The CDR3 loop spans 14 amino acids. Germline loops: CDR1 MNHNS, CDR2 SASEGT. The ends were cut back, 2 bases at V and 0 bases at J, with 8 bases in the middle. The CDR3 is CASSEQAYSYEQYF. For the CDR3, the DNA is TGTGCCAGCAGTGAACAGGCGTACTCCTACGAGCAGTACTTC.

This sequence joins TRBV2 and TRBJ1-5; 11 bases line up with TRBD1. This CDR3 is 18 amino acids long. Germline V CDR1 and CDR2: SNHLY, FYNNEI. V trimming: 6 bases; J trimming: 0 bases; junction bases outside the gene matches: 10. Here the CDR3 reads CASRGTGGSLYSNQPQHF. The CDR3 DNA reads TGTGCCAGCAGGGGGACAGGGGGATCCCTTTATAGCAATCAGCCCCAGCATTTT.

The genes are TRBV18 and TRBJ2-5; D is possibly TRBD1 (5 bases). The V gene lost 2 bases and the J gene lost 4 bases, with 17 bases spanning the gap. Germline values: CDR1 KGHSH, CDR2 LQKENI. CDR3 length equals 16 residues. The CDR3 DNA follows: TGTGCCAGCTCACCATCTTGGTCAAGGGGAAGAGAGACCCAGTACTTC. This translates into CASSPSWSRGRETQYF.

This clone was observed a few times. The genes are TRBV2 and TRBJ1-5; D gene unclear. V was pared by 3 bases and J by 5 bases, with 8 bases between. The CDR3 sequence is 13 residues long. Germline values: CDR1 SNHLY, CDR2 FYNNEI. CDR3 DNA: TGTGCCAGCAGTGACGGAGGGTATCAGCCCCAGCATTTT. Protein: CASSDGGYQPQHF.

The chain recombines TRBV5-1 with TRBJ2-1; D is perhaps TRBD2 (6 bases). The V end lost 6 bases, the J end lost 0 bases, and 16 bases lay between the germline ends. This CDR3 spans 16 amino acids. Germline V CDR1 and CDR2: SGHRS, YFSETQ. This CDR3 reads CASTPGPGSSYNEQFF. The CDR3 bases are TGCGCCAGCACCCCGGGCCCCGGGAGCTCCTACAATGAGCAGTTCTTC.

The chain recombines TRBV7-8 with TRBJ1-6; D is possibly TRBD1 (5 bases). This CDR3 has 15 residues. Germline V lookup: CDR1 SGHVS, CDR2 FQNEAQ. V was clipped by 3 bases and J by 8 bases, with 14 bases between them. This chain's CDR3 is CASSFLRTGDSPLHF. The CDR3 coding sequence is TGTGCCAGCAGCTTTTTAAGAACGGGGGATTCACCCCTCCACTTT.

This chain connects TRBV28 to TRBJ2-7; D not resolved. CDR3 length: 13 amino acids. CDR1 and CDR2 (germline): MDHEN, SYDVKM. V was pared by 5 bases and J by 3 bases, with 11 bases between. DNA of the CDR3: TGTGCCAGCAGTCTCCCCTTAGACTACGAGCAGTACTTC. Translation gives CASSLPLDYEQYF. Using reference TRBV28 and TRBJ2-7 for the parts outside the CDR3, the full variable domain is DVKVTQSSRYLVKRTGEKVFLECVQDMDHENMFWYRQDPGLGLRLIYFSYDVKMKEKGDIPEGYSVSREKKERFSLILESASTNQTSMYLCASSLPLDYEQYFGPGTRLTVT.

The chain links TRBV18 to TRBJ1-1; TRBD1 aligns across 7 bases. V was clipped by 3 bases and J by 1 base; unmatched bases: 2. The V gene's germline CDR1 is KGHSH and CDR2 LQKENI. The CDR3 has 14 residues. CDR3 in amino acids: CASSPGQKNTEAFF. The CDR3 DNA sequence: TGTGCCAGCTCACCGGGACAGAAGAACACTGAAGCTTTCTTT.

V gene TRBV19 combines with J gene TRBJ2-3; 8 bases match TRBD2. CDR1 is LNHDA and CDR2 is SQIVND in the germline V gene (reference sequence). CDR3 length equals 15 residues. J was trimmed by 2 bases and V by 5 bases; bases with no gene match: 6. The CDR3 is CASSRSGINTDTQYF. DNA for the CDR3: TGTGCCAGTAGTCGTAGCGGGATCAACACAGATACGCAGTATTTT.

This clone has just a few counts. Other DNA sequences in the sample encode the same CDR3. The rearrangement links TRBV7-3 to TRBJ2-1; 9 bases are a match to TRBD2. This CDR3 spans 15 amino acids. V gave up 2 bases and J gave up 4 bases; unmatched junction bases: 3. Germline-derived CDR1 and CDR2 are SGHTA and FQGTGA. The CDR3 here is CASSLAGGPYNEQFF. CDR3 bases: TGTGCCAGCAGCTTAGCGGGGGGGCCTTACAATGAGCAGTTCTTC.

The CDR3 loop reads CASRRQGLSSSQYF. The DNA of the CDR3 is TGTGCCAGCCGGCGGCAGGGTTTGAGTAGCTCCCAGTACTTC. The chain links TRBV28 to TRBJ2-5; TRBD1 might be the D (5 bases). CDR1 is MDHEN, CDR2 SYDVKM, per germline. Trimming shortened V by 8 bases and J by 9 bases, and 22 bases separated the two germline ends. CDR3 size: 14 residues. The whole variable domain, remainder taken from reference TRBV28 and TRBJ2-5, is DVKVTQSSRYLVKRTGEKVFLECVQDMDHENMFWYRQDPGLGLRLIYFSYDVKMKEKGDIPEGYSVSREKKERFSLILESASTNQTSMYLCASRRQGLSSSQYFGPGTRLLVL.

The chain has TRBV10-1 and TRBJ2-3, with 8 bases identical to TRBD2. With V trimmed by 3 bases and J by 6 bases, 11 bases remained unmatched. Germline CDR1 is WNHNN and CDR2 is SYGVQD (reference sequence). The CDR3 length is 16 residues. The CDR3 here is CASSDFGTSSSDTQYF. The CDR3 DNA reads TGCGCCAGCAGTGATTTCGGGACTAGTTCTTCGGATACGCAGTATTTT.